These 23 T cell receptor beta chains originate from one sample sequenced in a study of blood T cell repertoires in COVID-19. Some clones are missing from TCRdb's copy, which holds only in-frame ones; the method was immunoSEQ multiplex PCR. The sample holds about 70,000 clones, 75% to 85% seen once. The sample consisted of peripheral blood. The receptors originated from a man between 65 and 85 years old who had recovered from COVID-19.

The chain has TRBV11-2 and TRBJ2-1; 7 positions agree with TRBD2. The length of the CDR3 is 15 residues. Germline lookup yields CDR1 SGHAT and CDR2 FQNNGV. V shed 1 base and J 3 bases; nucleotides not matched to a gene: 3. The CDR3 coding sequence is TGTGCCAGCAGCTTAGTAGCGGGTGGCTACAATGAGCAGTTCTTC. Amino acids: CASSLVAGGYNEQFF.

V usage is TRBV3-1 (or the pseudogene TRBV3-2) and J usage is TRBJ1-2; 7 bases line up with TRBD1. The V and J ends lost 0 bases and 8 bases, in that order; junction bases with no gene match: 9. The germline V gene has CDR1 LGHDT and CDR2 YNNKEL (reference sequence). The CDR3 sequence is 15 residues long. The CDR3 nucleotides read TGTGCCAGCAGCCAAGACCCAGACAGGGCTGGAGGCTACACCTTC. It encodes CASSQDPDRAGGYTF.

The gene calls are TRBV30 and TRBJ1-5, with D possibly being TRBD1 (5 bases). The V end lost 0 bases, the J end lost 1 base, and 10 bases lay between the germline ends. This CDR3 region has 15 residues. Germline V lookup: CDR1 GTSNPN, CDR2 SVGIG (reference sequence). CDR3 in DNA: TGTGCCTGGAGTGTAGCAGGGATGAGCAATCAGCCCCAGCATTTT. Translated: CAWSVAGMSNQPQHF.

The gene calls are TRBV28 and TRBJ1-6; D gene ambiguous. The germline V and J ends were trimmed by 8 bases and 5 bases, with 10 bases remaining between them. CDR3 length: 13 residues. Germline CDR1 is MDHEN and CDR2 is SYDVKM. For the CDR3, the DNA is TGTGCCAGCGCGAGGGTGAATAATTCACCCCTCCACTTT. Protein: CASARVNNSPLHF.

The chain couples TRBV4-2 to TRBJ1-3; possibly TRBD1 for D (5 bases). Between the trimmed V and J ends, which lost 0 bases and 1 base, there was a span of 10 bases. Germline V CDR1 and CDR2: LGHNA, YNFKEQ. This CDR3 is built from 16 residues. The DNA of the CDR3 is TGTGCCAGCAGCCAAGAAGGGGATCGATCTGGAAACACCATATATTTT. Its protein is CASSQEGDRSGNTIYF.

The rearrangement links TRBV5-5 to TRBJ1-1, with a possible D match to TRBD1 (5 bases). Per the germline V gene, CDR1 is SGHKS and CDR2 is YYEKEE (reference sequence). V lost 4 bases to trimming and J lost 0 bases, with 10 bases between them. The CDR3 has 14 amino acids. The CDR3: CASSTGTLNTEAFF. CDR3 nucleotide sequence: TGTGCCAGCAGCACCGGGACTTTGAACACTGAAGCTTTCTTT.

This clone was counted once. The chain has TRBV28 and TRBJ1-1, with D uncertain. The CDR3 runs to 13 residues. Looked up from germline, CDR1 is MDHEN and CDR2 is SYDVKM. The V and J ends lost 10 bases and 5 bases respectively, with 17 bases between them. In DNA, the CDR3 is TGTGCCACCGGTTTTGGCCCTAGGACTGAAGCTTTCTTT. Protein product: CATGFGPRTEAFF.

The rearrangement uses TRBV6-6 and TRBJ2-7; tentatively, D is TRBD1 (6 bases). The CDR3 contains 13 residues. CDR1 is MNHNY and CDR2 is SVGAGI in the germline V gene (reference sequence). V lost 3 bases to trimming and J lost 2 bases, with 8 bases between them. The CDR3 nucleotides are TGTGCCAGCAGTTATCAGGGGACCTACGAGCAGTACTTC. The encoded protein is CASSYQGTYEQYF.

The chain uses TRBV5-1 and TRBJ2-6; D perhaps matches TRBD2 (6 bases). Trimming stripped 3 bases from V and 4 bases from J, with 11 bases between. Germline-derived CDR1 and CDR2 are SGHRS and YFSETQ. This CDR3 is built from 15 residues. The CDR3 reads CASSWDSAGANVLTF. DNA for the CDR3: TGCGCCAGCAGCTGGGACTCGGCCGGGGCCAACGTCCTGACTTTC.

The CDR3, as DNA: TGTGCCATCAGTGAAAGCAGTCAGGGTCTTGTCTACGAGCAGTACTTC. Its translation is CAISESSQGLVYEQYF. This rearrangement joins TRBV10-3 to TRBJ2-7, with D perhaps matching TRBD1 (5 bases). Germline values: CDR1 ENHRY, CDR2 SYGVKD. This CDR3 spans 16 amino acids. Trimming pared 3 bases from V and 3 bases from J, leaving 18 bases between.

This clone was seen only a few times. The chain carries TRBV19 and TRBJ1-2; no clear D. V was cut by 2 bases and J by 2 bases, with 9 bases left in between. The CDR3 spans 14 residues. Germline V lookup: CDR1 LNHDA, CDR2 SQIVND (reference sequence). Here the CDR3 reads CASSISRENYGYTF. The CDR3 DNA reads TGTGCCAGTAGTATATCTAGGGAGAACTATGGCTACACCTTC.

The CDR3 nucleotides read TGTGCCAGCAGGCGACAGGGGGCCGGTGGAAACACCATATATTTT. The encoded protein is CASRRQGAGGNTIYF. This sequence joins TRBV6-5 and TRBJ1-3; 10 bases are a match to TRBD1. The CDR3 extends over 15 amino acids. The germline CDR1 and CDR2 sequences are MNHEY and SVGAGI. With 6 bases clipped from V and 3 bases from J, the junction kept 5 bases outside the gene matches.

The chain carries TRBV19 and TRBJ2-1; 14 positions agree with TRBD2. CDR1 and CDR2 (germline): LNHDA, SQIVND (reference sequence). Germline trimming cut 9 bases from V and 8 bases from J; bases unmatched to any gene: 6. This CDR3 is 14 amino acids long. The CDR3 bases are TGTGCCAGCCAGACTAGCGGGGGGGTTTATGAGCAGTTCTTC. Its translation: CASQTSGGVYEQFF.

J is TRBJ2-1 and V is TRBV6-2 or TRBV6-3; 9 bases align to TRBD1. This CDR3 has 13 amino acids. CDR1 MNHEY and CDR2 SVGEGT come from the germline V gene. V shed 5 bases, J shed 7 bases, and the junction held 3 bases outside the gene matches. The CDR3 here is CASSRTGENEQFF. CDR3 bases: TGTGCCAGCAGTCGGACAGGGGAGAATGAGCAGTTCTTC.

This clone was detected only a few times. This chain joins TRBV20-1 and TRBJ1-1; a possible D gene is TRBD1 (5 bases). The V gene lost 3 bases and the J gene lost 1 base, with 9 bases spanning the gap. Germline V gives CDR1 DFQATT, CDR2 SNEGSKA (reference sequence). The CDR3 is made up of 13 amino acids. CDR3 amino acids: CSASGARNTEAFF. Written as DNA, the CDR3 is TGCAGTGCTAGTGGGGCGAGGAACACTGAAGCTTTCTTT.

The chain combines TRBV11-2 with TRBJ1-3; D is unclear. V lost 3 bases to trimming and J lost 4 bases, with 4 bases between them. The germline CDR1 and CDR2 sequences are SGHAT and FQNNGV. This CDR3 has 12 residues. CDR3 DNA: TGTGCCAGCAGCTTTCAGGGAAACACCATATATTTT. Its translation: CASSFQGNTIYF.

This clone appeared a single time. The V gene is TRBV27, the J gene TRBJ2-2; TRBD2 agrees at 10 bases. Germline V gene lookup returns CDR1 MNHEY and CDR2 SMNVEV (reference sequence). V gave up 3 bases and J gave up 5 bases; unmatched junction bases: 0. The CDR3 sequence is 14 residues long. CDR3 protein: CASSFSGGTGELFF. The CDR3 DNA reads TGTGCCAGCAGTTTTAGCGGGGGGACCGGGGAGCTGTTTTTT.

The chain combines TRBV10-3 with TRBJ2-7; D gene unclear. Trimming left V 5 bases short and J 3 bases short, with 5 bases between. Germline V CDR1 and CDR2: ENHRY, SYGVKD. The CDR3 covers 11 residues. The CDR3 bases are TGTGCCATCAGTCAAAACTACGAGCAGTACTTC. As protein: CAISQNYEQYF.

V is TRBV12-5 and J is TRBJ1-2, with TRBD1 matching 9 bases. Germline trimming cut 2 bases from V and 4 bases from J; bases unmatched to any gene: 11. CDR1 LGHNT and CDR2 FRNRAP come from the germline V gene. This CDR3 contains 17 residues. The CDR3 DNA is TGTGCTAGTGGTTTGCCACCTTCCCGGACAGGGGCCTATGGCTACACCTTC. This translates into CASGLPPSRTGAYGYTF.

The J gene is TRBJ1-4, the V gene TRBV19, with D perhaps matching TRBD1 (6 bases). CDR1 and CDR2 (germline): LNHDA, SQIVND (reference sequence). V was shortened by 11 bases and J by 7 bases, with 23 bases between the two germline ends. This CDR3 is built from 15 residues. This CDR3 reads CAVNTGPQGGEKLFF. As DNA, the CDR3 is TGTGCCGTCAATACAGGGCCCCAGGGCGGTGAAAAACTGTTTTTT.

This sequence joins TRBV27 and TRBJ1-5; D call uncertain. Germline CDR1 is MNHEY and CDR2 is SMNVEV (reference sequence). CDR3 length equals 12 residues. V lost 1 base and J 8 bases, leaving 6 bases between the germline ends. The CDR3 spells CASSLCPKPQHF. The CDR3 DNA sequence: TGTGCCAGCAGTTTATGTCCTAAGCCCCAGCATTTT.

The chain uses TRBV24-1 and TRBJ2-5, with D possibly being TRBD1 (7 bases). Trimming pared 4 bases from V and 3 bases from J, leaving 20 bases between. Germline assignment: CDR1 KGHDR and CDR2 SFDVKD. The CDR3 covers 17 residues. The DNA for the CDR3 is TGTGCCACCAGTGAGGGCGGGACAGTCAGGCGAGAAGAGACCCAGTACTTC. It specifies CATSEGGTVRREETQYF.

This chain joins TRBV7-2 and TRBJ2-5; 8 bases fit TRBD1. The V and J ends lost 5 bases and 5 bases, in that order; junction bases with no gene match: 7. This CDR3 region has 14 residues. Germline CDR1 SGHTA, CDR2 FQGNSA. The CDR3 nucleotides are TGTGCCAGCAGCAAGGACAGGGCACACGAGACCCAGTACTTC. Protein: CASSKDRAHETQYF. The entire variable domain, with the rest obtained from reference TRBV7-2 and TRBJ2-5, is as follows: GAGVSQSPSNKVTEKGKDVELRCDPISGHTALYWYRQSLGQGLEFLIYFQGNSAPDKSGLPSDRFSAERTGGSVSTLTIQRTQQEDSAVYLCASSKDRAHETQYFGPGTRLLVL.